Presented here are 17 T cell receptor beta chains from one specimen sequenced in a study of T cell responses to AZD1222 COVID-19 vaccine (dated by TCRdb to about 2021). In the paper's terms, the time point label means: baseline before first vaccination. Receptors were amplified or captured by the immunoSEQ multiplex PCR assay. As stored in TCRdb, this immuneACCESS dataset retains in-frame rearrangements with V and J assigned. A fraction of the clones does not appear; measured against another copy, unresolved V genes explain less than half of the discrepancy, and the remainder lacks a known reason. Counted in this sample were approximately 130,000 clones; 90% to 95% of them appeared once. The top ten constitute around 3.3% of the sample. Sequenced material: peripheral blood, taken on day 0 of AZD1222 vaccination. These TCRs come from an adult in good health.

The chain joins TRBV5-1 to TRBJ2-2, with 12 positions matching TRBD1. The V gene's germline CDR1 is SGHRS and CDR2 YFSETQ. The junction had 3 bases not matched to a gene; V was cut back by 5 bases and J by 7 bases. The CDR3 length is 14 residues. This CDR3 reads CASRGTGGFGELFF. CDR3 bases: TGCGCCAGCAGAGGGACAGGGGGCTTCGGGGAGCTGTTTTTT.

The rearrangement links TRBV5-1 to TRBJ1-1; maybe TRBD1 (6 bases). This CDR3 region has 14 residues. Germline V lookup: CDR1 SGHRS, CDR2 YFSETQ. V gave up 1 base and J gave up 1 base, with 8 bases separating them. CDR3 loop: CASSLWTENTEAFF. The CDR3 nucleotides are TGCGCCAGCAGCTTGTGGACAGAGAACACTGAAGCTTTCTTT.

The V gene is TRBV9, the J gene TRBJ1-2; TRBD1 aligns across 7 bases. The CDR3 totals 13 residues. The germline CDR1 and CDR2 sequences are SGDLS and YYNGEE. J lost 4 bases, V lost 6 bases, and 6 bases had no gene match. This CDR3 reads CASTAGTAYGYTF. CDR3 nucleotide sequence: TGTGCCAGCACCGCGGGGACAGCCTATGGCTACACCTTC.

The rearrangement links TRBV2 to TRBJ1-6, with 7 bases that match TRBD1. Looked up from germline, CDR1 is SNHLY and CDR2 is FYNNEI. With V trimmed by 6 bases and J by 8 bases, 10 bases remained unmatched. The CDR3 covers 15 residues. CDR3 in amino acids: CASSVQGMGHSPLHF. In DNA form, the CDR3 reads TGTGCCAGCAGCGTACAGGGGATGGGGCATTCACCCCTCCACTTT.

This chain joins TRBV4-3 and TRBJ2-7; either TRBD1 or TRBD2 may fit D (5 bases each). Trimming left V 0 bases short and J 6 bases short, with 9 bases between. CDR1 LGHNA and CDR2 YSLEER come from the germline V gene. The CDR3 contains 13 residues. CDR3 residues: CASSQDGDGEQYF. The CDR3 bases are TGCGCCAGCAGCCAAGATGGGGACGGCGAGCAGTACTTC.

This clone has just one count. V and J are TRBV28 and TRBJ2-7; D tentatively fits TRBD1 or TRBD2 (5 bases each). Germline CDR1 MDHEN, CDR2 SYDVKM. Trimming took off 2 bases at V and 4 bases at J, with 6 bases between the two ends. This CDR3 is built from 12 residues. The CDR3 sequence is CASSLEGYEQYF. In DNA, the CDR3 is TGTGCCAGCAGTTTAGAGGGGTACGAGCAGTACTTC.

This sequence joins TRBV7-3 and TRBJ2-2; 10 positions match TRBD2. V lost 5 bases, J lost 1 base, and 4 bases stayed unmatched. CDR1 SGHTA and CDR2 FQGTGA come from the germline V gene. The CDR3 loop spans 16 amino acids. CDR3 bases: TGTGCCAGCAGCCTTAGGACTAGCGGGAACACCGGGGAGCTGTTTTTT. This gives the protein CASSLRTSGNTGELFF.

This rearrangement joins TRBV25-1 to TRBJ2-7; 9 bases line up with TRBD2. With V trimmed by 1 base and J by 4 bases, 5 bases remained unmatched. Germline CDR1 MGHDK, CDR2 SYGVNS. This CDR3 has 15 residues. CDR3 protein: CASSESSGASYEQYF. CDR3 coding DNA: TGTGCCAGCAGTGAATCTAGCGGGGCGTCTTACGAGCAGTACTTC.

This clone was detected only once. The chain has TRBV9 and TRBJ2-5; D might be TRBD2 (7 bases). The CDR3 spans 15 residues. The germline gives CDR1 SGDLS, CDR2 YYNGEE. V lost 4 bases and J lost 1, with 14 bases in between. The CDR3 region is CASSLRGGSQETQYF. Here the CDR3 DNA reads TGTGCCAGCAGCCTTAGGGGGGGCAGCCAAGAGACCCAGTACTTC.

CDR3 protein: CASSEAGGASGEQFF. The CDR3 DNA is TGTGCCAGCAGTGAAGCCGGTGGAGCTTCCGGGGAGCAGTTCTTC. The chain has TRBV2 and TRBJ2-1; no clear D. The V gene's germline CDR1 is SNHLY and CDR2 FYNNEI. The CDR3 totals 15 residues. V was pared by 0 bases and J by 10 bases, with 16 bases between.

This clone has only one observation. The chain carries TRBV2 and TRBJ1-2; D is possibly TRBD1 (5 bases). Germline V CDR1 and CDR2: SNHLY, FYNNEI. The V end was cut by 2 bases, the J end by 3 bases, with 10 bases between. This CDR3 region has 14 residues. This CDR3 reads CASSEKGRDYGYTF. CDR3 nucleotides: TGTGCCAGCAGTGAAAAGGGGAGGGACTATGGCTACACCTTC.

The chain employs TRBV27 and TRBJ2-7; 8 bases are shared with TRBD1. The V segment lost 5 bases and the J segment 3 bases; nucleotides outside the gene matches: 9. The CDR3 is made up of 15 amino acids. Looked up from germline, CDR1 is MNHEY and CDR2 is SMNVEV (reference sequence). The CDR3 region is CASSPLGTGGYEQYF. CDR3 nucleotides: TGTGCCAGCAGTCCCCTCGGGACAGGTGGCTACGAGCAGTACTTC.

The J gene is TRBJ2-5, the V gene TRBV24-1, with D perhaps matching TRBD1 or TRBD2 (5 bases each). V dropped 0 bases and J dropped 7 bases, with 11 bases sitting between them. This CDR3 has 14 amino acids. The germline V gene encodes CDR1 KGHDR and CDR2 SFDVKD. The CDR3 DNA follows: TGTGCCACCAGTGATTTGGGGGACGTTGGGACCCAGTACTTC. Translation gives CATSDLGDVGTQYF.

The V and J genes are TRBV19 and TRBJ1-2, with TRBD1 as a possible D gene (5 bases). The CDR3 runs 14 residues. The germline V and J ends were trimmed by 3 bases and 1 base, with 9 bases remaining between them. The germline V gene has CDR1 LNHDA and CDR2 SQIVND (reference sequence). The CDR3, as DNA: TGTGCCAGTAGTATGCCAGGGAGTAACTATGGCTACACCTTC. Encoded protein: CASSMPGSNYGYTF.

The chain joins TRBV19 to TRBJ2-7; 8 bases match TRBD1. The V segment lost 5 bases and the J segment 0 bases; nucleotides outside the gene matches: 9. The CDR3 is 16 residues long. CDR1 is LNHDA, CDR2 SQIVND, per germline (reference sequence). DNA for the CDR3: TGTGCCAGTAGTGAGACGCAGGGGGCCCGCTCCTACGAGCAGTACTTC. It yields the protein CASSETQGARSYEQYF.

The chain carries TRBV28 and TRBJ1-4; weak D call: TRBD1 (6 bases). The CDR3 extends over 15 amino acids. Germline CDR1 and CDR2: MDHEN and SYDVKM. The V end lost 6 bases, the J end lost 12 bases, and 23 bases lay between the germline ends. The CDR3 loop is CASRPGGGPGWELFF. CDR3 DNA: TGTGCCAGCAGGCCCGGGGGGGGGCCCGGATGGGAACTGTTTTTT.

The gene calls are TRBV19 and TRBJ2-7; TRBD1 agrees at 8 bases. V shed 7 bases and J 0 bases; nucleotides not matched to a gene: 8. Germline-derived CDR1 and CDR2 are LNHDA and SQIVND (reference sequence). The CDR3 spans 15 residues. CDR3 amino acids: CASKGGQASSYEQYF. The CDR3 DNA reads as TGTGCCAGTAAGGGGGGACAGGCGTCCTCCTACGAGCAGTACTTC.